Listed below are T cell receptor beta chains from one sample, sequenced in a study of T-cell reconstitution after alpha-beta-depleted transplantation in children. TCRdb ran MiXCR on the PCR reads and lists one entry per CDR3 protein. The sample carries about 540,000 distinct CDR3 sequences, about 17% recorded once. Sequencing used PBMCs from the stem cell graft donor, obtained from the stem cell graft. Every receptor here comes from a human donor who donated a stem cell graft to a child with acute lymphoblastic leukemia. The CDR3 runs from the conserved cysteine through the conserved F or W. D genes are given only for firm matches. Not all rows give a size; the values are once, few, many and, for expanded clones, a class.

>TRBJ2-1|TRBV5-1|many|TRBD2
CASIRKGEAGGHEQFF
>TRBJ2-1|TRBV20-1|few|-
CSARPGTTQTRFF
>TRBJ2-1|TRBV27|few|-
CASSLESTGWGRYNEQFF
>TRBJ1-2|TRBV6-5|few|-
CASRTGGSRNGEYGYTF
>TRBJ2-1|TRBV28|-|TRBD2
CASSQAGGPGEQFF
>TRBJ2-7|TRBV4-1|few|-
CASSQVRDGGRQNF
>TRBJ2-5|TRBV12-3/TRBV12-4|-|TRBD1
CASSPLGQGPSETQYF
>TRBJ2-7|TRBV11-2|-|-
CASSLSSGYYEQYF
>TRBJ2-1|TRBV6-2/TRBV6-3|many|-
CASSFPYNEQFF
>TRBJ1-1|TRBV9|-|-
CASSVAGSAPEAFF
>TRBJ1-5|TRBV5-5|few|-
CASSFQGWQPQHF
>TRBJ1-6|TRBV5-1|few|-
CASSLAGIRRSPLHF
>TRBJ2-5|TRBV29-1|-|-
CSAQASAKETQYF
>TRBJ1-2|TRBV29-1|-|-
CSAPSGNVDYGYTF
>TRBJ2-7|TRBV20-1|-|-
CSARDTVQTYEQYF
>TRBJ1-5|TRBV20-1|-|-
CSATASGYSNQPQHF
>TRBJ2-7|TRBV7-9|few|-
CASSSDGLSEQYF
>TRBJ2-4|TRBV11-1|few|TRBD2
CASSELRTSGSTKNIQYF
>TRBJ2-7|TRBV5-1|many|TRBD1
CASSAGTALSYEQYF
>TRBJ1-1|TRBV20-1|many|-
CSATKGLNTEAFF
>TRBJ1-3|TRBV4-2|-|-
CASSTRIDASCGNTIYF
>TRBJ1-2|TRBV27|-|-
CASSLTYREDGYTF
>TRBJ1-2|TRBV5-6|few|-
CASSLVTPINYGYTF
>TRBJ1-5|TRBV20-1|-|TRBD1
CSAKDRYSNQPQHF
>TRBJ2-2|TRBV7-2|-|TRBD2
CASRPLAAGELFF
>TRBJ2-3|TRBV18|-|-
CASSPGQTTDTQYF
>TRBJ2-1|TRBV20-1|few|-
CSGQDKGTYNEQFF
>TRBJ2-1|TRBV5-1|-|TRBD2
CASTSQIAGDFDEQFF
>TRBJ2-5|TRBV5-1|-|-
CASSAGGNFQETQYF
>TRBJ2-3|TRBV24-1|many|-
CATSDLSGMTGTDTQYF
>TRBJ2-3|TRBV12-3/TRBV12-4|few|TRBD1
CASSLRTGTGTDTQYF
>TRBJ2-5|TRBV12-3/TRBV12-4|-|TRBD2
CASSSPGTRRETQYF